These T cell receptor beta chains were read from a single sample in a study of blood T cell repertoires in COVID-19. Sequencing used immunoSEQ multiplex PCR; TCRdb keeps in-frame clones, though not all of them. The sample consists of roughly 150,000 clones, roughly 88% of them appearing once. Material: peripheral blood. The receptors here all came from a woman aged 50 to 65 with acute or convalescent COVID-19. Both conserved end residues are part of each CDR3. A D gene is named only where the DNA matches it firmly. Size values are once, few and many counts, or a class for expanded clones, and some rows have none.

cdr3_nt,cdr3_aa,j_call,clone_size,v_call,d_call
TGTGCCAGCCGTACAGGGTACGAGCAGTACTTC,CASRTGYEQYF,TRBJ2-7,NA,TRBV6-5,NA
TGTGCCAGCAGCTCGGACAGGGAGGCTGGCTACACCTTC,CASSSDREAGYTF,TRBJ1-2,NA,TRBV7-2,TRBD1
TGTGCCATCAGTGAGTCTGGGCGGGACGGACCTAACTATGGCTACACCTTC,CAISESGRDGPNYGYTF,TRBJ1-2,once,TRBV10-3,NA
TGTGCCATCAGTGACGCTCGGACAGGGCACTCTGGAAACACCATATATTTT,CAISDARTGHSGNTIYF,TRBJ1-3,once,TRBV10-3,TRBD1
TGCGCCAGCAGCCAAGGGCGGAGTTCTGCAACTAATGAAAAACTGTTTTTT,CASSQGRSSATNEKLFF,TRBJ1-4,NA,TRBV4-3,NA
TGTGCCAGCTCACGAGCGGGACAGGGCAACGAGCAGTACTTC,CASSRAGQGNEQYF,TRBJ2-7,NA,TRBV18,TRBD1
TGTGCCAGCAGCCGACTAGCGTCTCCCGACAATGAGCAGTTCTTC,CASSRLASPDNEQFF,TRBJ2-1,NA,TRBV9,TRBD2
TGTGCCAGCAGCATACGACAGGGAAACTATGGCTACACCTTC,CASSIRQGNYGYTF,TRBJ1-2,NA,TRBV5-4,TRBD1
TGTGCCAGCAGTTACTCTTCGGGACTAGATTCTCTCGAGCAGTACTTC,CASSYSSGLDSLEQYF,TRBJ2-7,few,TRBV6-5,TRBD2
TGTGCCAGCAGCTTGGGAAGGGGAGGAGATACGCAGTATTTT,CASSLGRGGDTQYF,TRBJ2-3,NA,TRBV7-3,NA
TGTGCCAGCAGCTTATCGGTTAATTCACCCCTCCACTTT,CASSLSVNSPLHF,TRBJ1-6,NA,TRBV7-9,NA
TGTGCCAGTAGTTCATACAGGGGAGATACGCAGTATTTT,CASSSYRGDTQYF,TRBJ2-3,NA,TRBV19,TRBD1
TGCGCCAGCAGCCAAGAGAGGACTAGCGCTAACATTCAGTACTTC,CASSQERTSANIQYF,TRBJ2-4,NA,TRBV4-3,TRBD2
TGCAGCGTTGTTGGGCAGGATGGCAATCAGCCCCAGCATTTT,CSVVGQDGNQPQHF,TRBJ1-5,NA,TRBV29-1,NA
TGTGCCAGCAGGCCGGGACAGGGCAACTACGAGCAGTACTTC,CASRPGQGNYEQYF,TRBJ2-7,NA,TRBV28,TRBD1
TGCAGCGTCTCCCCTGGAGGTGGAGAAAAACTGTTTTTT,CSVSPGGGEKLFF,TRBJ1-4,NA,TRBV29-1,NA
TGCAGTGCTTACATGAACACTGAAGCTTTCTTT,CSAYMNTEAFF,TRBJ1-1,NA,TRBV20-1,NA
TGTGCCAGCAGCGTAGATGTAGTGAACGAGCAGTTCTTC,CASSVDVVNEQFF,TRBJ2-1,NA,TRBV9,NA
TGTGCCAACAGTGAATTAAGGGGGTATGAGCAGTTCTTC,CANSELRGYEQFF,TRBJ2-1,once,TRBV6-1,NA
TGTGCCAGCAGCTTAGGGTCCACTAGCGTAGAGACCCAGTACTTC,CASSLGSTSVETQYF,TRBJ2-5,once,TRBV7-2,TRBD2
TGTGCCAGCAGCCCCCCCGGGTCCACTAACTATGGCTACACCTTC,CASSPPGSTNYGYTF,TRBJ1-2,once,TRBV9,NA
TGTGCCAGCACGCGCTTCGCGAACACCGGGGAGCTGTTTTTT,CASTRFANTGELFF,TRBJ2-2,once,TRBV27,NA
TGTGCCAGCAGTCACCGGGTGGCTGAAGCTTTCTTT,CASSHRVAEAFF,TRBJ1-1,NA,TRBV5-5,NA
TGTGCCACCACCACCCCCAAGGGGGCGGGAAATTCACCCCTCCACTTT,CATTTPKGAGNSPLHF,TRBJ1-6,NA,TRBV19,TRBD1
TGTGCCAGCAGCCAAGACGGGACTATTAACGAGCAGTACTTC,CASSQDGTINEQYF,TRBJ2-7,NA,TRBV4-2,TRBD2